These 24 T cell receptor beta chains share one sample of origin, sequenced in a study of response to subunit inactivated influenza vaccine (dated by TCRdb to the late 2010s). The library was produced with RT-PCR. TCRdb records Illumina HiSeq 2500 as the sequencer. TCRdb took the public reads, trimmed them with fastp at Q25, ran MiXCR for clone calling and kept in-frame beta chains. Each entry merges the rows of one CDR3 protein and shows their most common DNA and genes. This sample is represented by roughly 500,000 distinct CDR3 sequences; approximately 15% of them were singletons. The ten largest clones take up 3% of the sample. The input for sequencing was CD4+ T cells sorted from PBMCs, taken about 23 months after vaccination. These receptors all stem from a man between 50 and 69 years old who received an inactivated influenza vaccine. Donor details come from another sample of the same person, matched by shared clones.

The chain is built from TRBV6-1 and TRBJ2-4, with no clear D. Trimming pared 6 bases from V and 0 bases from J, leaving 12 bases between. CDR1 and CDR2 from the germline V gene are MNHNS and SASEGT. The CDR3 covers 15 residues. This CDR3 is CASRLQPRAKNIQYF. CDR3 bases: TGTGCCAGCAGGCTACAGCCGAGAGCCAAAAACATTCAGTACTTC.

In this sample, this clonotype turned up a few times. The chain recombines TRBV4-1 with TRBJ1-4, with D maybe TRBD1 (6 bases). Trimming removed 4 bases at V and 4 bases at J, with 13 bases between. Germline V gene lookup returns CDR1 MGHRA and CDR2 YSYEKL. CDR3 size: 15 residues. The CDR3 region has the DNA TGCGCCAGCAGCCTCCCTTTAGGGGGTAATGAAAAACTGTTTTTT. This sequence encodes CASSLPLGGNEKLFF.

In its sample, this clonotype was seen a few times. The chain uses TRBV6-6 and TRBJ2-3, with no clear D. This CDR3 spans 12 amino acids. Germline assignment: CDR1 MNHNY and CDR2 SVGAGI (reference sequence). V dropped 8 bases and J dropped 3 bases, with 9 bases sitting between them. CDR3 in amino acids: CASGAVTDTQYF. The CDR3 region has the DNA TGTGCCAGCGGTGCAGTTACAGATACGCAGTATTTT.

The gene calls are TRBV12-3 or TRBV12-4 and TRBJ2-7; 9 positions agree with TRBD1. This CDR3 is 14 amino acids long. J was trimmed by 6 bases and V by 3 bases; bases with no gene match: 6. CDR3 sequence reads: CASSFTDRGSEQYF. The CDR3 DNA reads TGTGCCAGCAGTTTCACGGACAGGGGCTCCGAGCAGTACTTC.

The gene calls are TRBV10-2 and TRBJ1-6; 7 bases fit TRBD1. Germline V gene lookup returns CDR1 WSHSY and CDR2 SAAADI. Germline trimming cut 3 bases from V and 4 bases from J; bases unmatched to any gene: 3. CDR3 length: 15 amino acids. The CDR3 reads CASSEQGRYNSPLHF. For the CDR3, the DNA is TGCGCCAGCAGTGAACAGGGGCGGTATAATTCACCCCTCCACTTT.

At least ten counts were recorded for this clonotype. This chain uses TRBV29-1 with TRBJ2-7; weak D call: TRBD1 (6 bases). V was pared by 5 bases and J by 4 bases, with 9 bases between. This CDR3 has 11 amino acids. Germline V gene lookup returns CDR1 SQVTM and CDR2 ANQGSEA. The CDR3 protein is CSVSDSYEQYF. CDR3 coding DNA: TGCAGCGTTTCGGACAGTTACGAGCAGTACTTC.

This clonotype was observed a few times. The chain combines TRBV11-1 with TRBJ2-2; 8 bases match TRBD1. The germline CDR1 and CDR2 sequences are SGHAT and FQDESV (reference sequence). The CDR3 sequence is 18 residues long. Losses at the gene ends were 0 bases for V and 0 bases for J; bases not matched to a gene: 6. CDR3 DNA sequence: TGTGCCAGCAGCTTAGCGTCGCGACAGGGGACGAACACCGGGGAGCTGTTTTTT. Encoded protein: CASSLASRQGTNTGELFF. Using reference TRBV11-1 and TRBJ2-2 for the parts outside the CDR3, the full variable domain is EAEVAQSPRYKITEKSQAVAFWCDPISGHATLYWYRQILGQGPELLVQFQDESVVDDSQLPKDRFSAERLKGVDSTLKIQPAELGDSAMYLCASSLASRQGTNTGELFFGEGSRLTVL.

The gene calls are TRBV7-2 and TRBJ2-5; TRBD1 matches at 10 bases. Losses at the gene ends were 0 bases for V and 6 bases for J; bases not matched to a gene: 4. Germline CDR1 is SGHTA and CDR2 is FQGNSA. The CDR3 has 15 residues. DNA for the CDR3: TGTGCCAGCAGCTTAGCGCAGGGACAGGGGAAGACCCAGTACTTC. Translating it yields CASSLAQGQGKTQYF. The whole variable domain, filled in from reference TRBV7-2 and TRBJ2-5, reads GAGVSQSPSNKVTEKGKDVELRCDPISGHTALYWYRQSLGQGLEFLIYFQGNSAPDKSGLPSDRFSAERTGGSVSTLTIQRTQQEDSAVYLCASSLAQGQGKTQYFGPGTRLLVL.

V gene TRBV6-2 or TRBV6-3 combines with J gene TRBJ2-7, with no clear D. This CDR3 has 13 amino acids. CDR1 is MNHEY and CDR2 is SVGEGT in the germline V gene. The V and J ends lost 7 bases and 5 bases respectively, with 15 bases between them. The CDR3 loop reads CASNLQRFHEQYF. CDR3 coding DNA: TGTGCCAGCAACCTCCAGAGGTTCCACGAGCAGTACTTC.

This clonotype was counted between two and nine times. The gene calls are TRBV10-3 and TRBJ1-1; D might be TRBD1 (6 bases). V was cut by 3 bases and J by 2 bases, with 16 bases left in between. Germline values: CDR1 ENHRY, CDR2 SYGVKD. The CDR3 consists of 16 residues. The CDR3 DNA follows: TGTGCCATCAGTGAAAACCCCGGGACACAAAACACTGAAGCTTTCTTT. Translating gives CAISENPGTQNTEAFF.

A remark on this clonotype: Sequence at one end of the junction differs from germline and may be a read error. V usage is TRBV18 and J usage is TRBJ1-1; possibly TRBD1 for D (6 bases). This CDR3 spans 16 amino acids. Germline lookup yields CDR1 KGHSH and CDR2 LQKENI. In DNA form, the CDR3 reads TGTGCCAGCTCACCACTAACGGGGGGCGCGGGCACTAAAGCTTTCTTT. This sequence encodes CASSPLTGGAGTKAFF. Variable domain in full (rest from reference TRBV18 and TRBJ1-1): NAGVMQNPRHLVRRRGQEARLRCSPMKGHSHVYWYRQLPEEGLKFMVYLQKENIIDESGMPKERFSAEFPKEGPSILRIQQVVRGDSAAYFCASSPLTGGAGTKAFFGQGTRLTVV.

This clonotype has only a few counts. V is TRBV7-9 and J is TRBJ2-4; tentatively, D is TRBD1 or TRBD2 (5 bases each). The germline CDR1 and CDR2 sequences are SEHNR and FQNEAQ (reference sequence). The CDR3 has 13 residues. The V end lost 7 bases, the J end lost 7 bases, and 14 bases lay between the germline ends. CDR3 residues: CASTYGGGNIQYF. Written as DNA, the CDR3 is TGTGCCAGCACCTATGGGGGTGGCAACATTCAGTACTTC.

This clonotype has more than one count but fewer than ten. V and J are TRBV10-2 and TRBJ2-1, with TRBD1 matching 7 bases. The CDR3 length is 20 residues. The J segment lost 0 bases and the V segment lost 4 bases, leaving 18 bases of the junction unmatched. The germline V gene has CDR1 WSHSY and CDR2 SAAADI. CDR3 coding DNA: TGCGCCAGCAGTGGCGCCGAAACAGGGGTTATTGGGGGCTCCTACAATGAGCAGTTCTTC. This encodes CASSGAETGVIGGSYNEQFF.

The genes are TRBV7-9 and TRBJ2-5, with D possibly matching TRBD1 (6 bases). From germline, CDR1 is SEHNR and CDR2 FQNEAQ (reference sequence). V lost 5 bases and J lost 4, with 20 bases in between. The CDR3 spans 16 residues. The CDR3 DNA is TGTGCCAGCAGCCATGGGAATCCTACAGGGCCAGAGACCCAGTACTTC. As protein: CASSHGNPTGPETQYF.

This clonotype was seen a handful of times. The chain employs TRBV6-1 and TRBJ2-1, with 7 bases aligning to TRBD1. Germline CDR1 reads MNHNS; CDR2 reads SASEGT. J was trimmed by 0 bases and V by 11 bases; bases with no gene match: 10. CDR3 size: 15 residues. The CDR3 here is CAATLTGLSYNEQFF. CDR3 sequence (DNA): TGTGCCGCAACCTTGACAGGGCTCTCCTACAATGAGCAGTTCTTC.

This chain links TRBV7-2 with TRBJ2-7; tentatively, D is TRBD1 (6 bases). V was clipped by 5 bases and J by 11 bases, with 16 bases between them. The CDR3 covers 12 residues. Per germline, CDR1 SGHTA and CDR2 FQGNSA. The CDR3 coding sequence is TGTGCCAGCAGCCCTTACAGGGAGTCCAAGTACTTC. This codes for CASSPYRESKYF.

This chain connects TRBV14 to TRBJ1-2, with D unresolved. The germline gives CDR1 SGHDN, CDR2 FVKESK. V was pared by 4 bases and J by 4 bases, with 10 bases between. The CDR3 has 13 residues. The CDR3 DNA follows: TGTGCCAGCAGCCGATGGACGGTCTATGGCTACACCTTC. This gives the protein CASSRWTVYGYTF.

The chain joins TRBV18 to TRBJ2-3; 9 bases agree with TRBD1. J was trimmed by 6 bases and V by 2 bases; bases with no gene match: 12. Germline V CDR1 and CDR2: KGHSH, LQKENI. The CDR3 extends over 17 amino acids. The CDR3: CASSPTYRDRVADTQYF. CDR3 coding DNA: TGTGCCAGCTCACCAACGTACCGGGACAGGGTGGCTGATACGCAGTATTTT.

This clonotype was found many times. This chain links TRBV15 with TRBJ1-1; tentatively, D is TRBD1 (5 bases). Germline V lookup: CDR1 LNHNV, CDR2 YYDKDF (reference sequence). V was trimmed by 2 bases and J by 4 bases, leaving 26 bases between them. This CDR3 is 19 amino acids long. The CDR3 DNA reads TGTGCCACCAGCAGACCCTCCCGGCGGGGGGGAGAGGGAGTCACTGAAGCTTTCTTT. Translation: CATSRPSRRGGEGVTEAFF.

The chain uses TRBV11-2 and TRBJ2-1; D possibly corresponds to TRBD1 (5 bases). The CDR3 has 16 residues. Germline CDR1 reads SGHAT; CDR2 reads FQNNGV. V was pared by 5 bases and J by 1 base, with 15 bases between. The CDR3 protein is CASSSKIRQSYNEQFF. For the CDR3, the DNA is TGTGCCAGCAGCAGCAAAATTCGACAGTCCTACAATGAGCAGTTCTTC.

This chain uses TRBV21-1 with TRBJ2-7; no DNA check was done on the table's D call, TRBD1. TRBV21-1 is a documented pseudogene. The CDR3 runs 14 residues. The CDR3 region has the DNA TGTGCCAGCAGCAAACGGGACAGGGATGGCGAGCAGTACTTC. This encodes CASSKRDRDGEQYF.

The table lists this clonotype with a few counts. The V call is TRBV10-3, the J call TRBJ2-2, with TRBD2 matching 9 bases. This CDR3 has 15 amino acids. J was trimmed by 4 bases and V by 7 bases; bases with no gene match: 7. In germline, CDR1 is ENHRY, CDR2 SYGVKD. CDR3 residues: CAINPGLASTGELFF. The DNA for the CDR3 is TGTGCCATCAATCCCGGACTAGCGAGCACCGGGGAGCTGTTTTTT.

This clonotype was found once. The V gene is TRBV7-3, the J gene TRBJ2-2; 7 nucleotides line up with TRBD1. From germline, CDR1 is SGHTA and CDR2 FQGTGA. CDR3 length: 14 residues. With V trimmed by 5 bases and J by 7 bases, 7 bases remained unmatched. As DNA, the CDR3 is TGTGCCAGCAGCCCCGGGACAGCTATCGGGGAGCTGTTTTTT. As protein: CASSPGTAIGELFF.

This clonotype has only a few counts. J is TRBJ2-3 and V is TRBV7-9; D unclear. V was pared by 5 bases and J by 1 base, with 13 bases between. This CDR3 has 15 residues. CDR1 SEHNR and CDR2 FQNEAQ come from the germline V gene (reference sequence). CDR3 amino acids: CASSLLGRGTDTQYF. The CDR3 bases are TGTGCCAGCAGCCTCCTTGGGCGCGGCACAGATACGCAGTATTTT.